The 3 T cell receptor beta chains reported below all come from one sample, sequenced in a study of identifying expanded T cells in peripheral blood. The protocol was immunoSEQ multiplex PCR, while the TCRdb copy is restricted to in-frame clones and leaves out a portion. The sample holds about 54,000 clones, roughly nine tenths seen once. The sequenced sample was blood. The source of these receptors is a person aged 18-70 years in good health.

The J gene is TRBJ2-5, the V gene TRBV5-6; D is undetermined. Germline-derived CDR1 and CDR2 are SGHDT and YYEEEE. V lost 0 bases and J 7 bases, leaving 13 bases between the germline ends. The length of the CDR3 is 14 residues. The CDR3 nucleotides read TGTGCCAGCAGCTTGGAGGACCGGTCAGTGACCCAGTACTTC. Encoded protein: CASSLEDRSVTQYF.

This clone was seen once. The genes are TRBV6-5 and TRBJ1-1, with a weak D call TRBD1 (6 bases). Trimming took 0 bases from V and 1 from J, leaving 12 bases between them. From germline, CDR1 is MNHEY and CDR2 SVGAGI. This CDR3 contains 16 residues. The CDR3 reads CASSYSGWGANTEAFF. The CDR3 DNA follows: TGTGCCAGCAGTTACTCCGGGTGGGGGGCGAACACTGAAGCTTTCTTT.

This chain connects TRBV10-1 to TRBJ1-1, with 8 bases that match TRBD1. The germline CDR1 and CDR2 sequences are WNHNN and SYGVQD (reference sequence). The CDR3 length is 12 residues. V lost 11 bases, J lost 1 base, and 3 bases stayed unmatched. The chain's CDR3 is CAGGTGNTEAFF. The CDR3 DNA reads as TGCGCCGGAGGGACAGGGAACACTGAAGCTTTCTTT.